The next 16 T cell receptor beta chains were all read from a single sample in a study of cytomegalovirus exposure and HLA in healthy donors. Researchers ran the PCR with 60 Vbeta and 13 Jbeta primers. The protocol was immunoSEQ multiplex PCR, while the TCRdb copy is restricted to in-frame clones and leaves out a portion. This sample has 150,000 to 200,000 clones, with 60% to 80% found just once. Specimen: PBMCs. These receptors were taken from a middle-aged woman in good health and CMV-seronegative.

The chain combines TRBV29-1 with TRBJ2-7, with a weak D call TRBD2 (5 bases). There are 13 residues in the CDR3. CDR1 SQVTM and CDR2 ANQGSEA come from the germline V gene. V was cut by 3 bases and J by 2 bases, with 11 bases left in between. Here the CDR3 DNA reads TGCAGCGTTGATTCGGGAAGTCCCTACGAGCAGTACTTC. Translating gives CSVDSGSPYEQYF.

The chain combines TRBV7-2 with TRBJ2-7, with D possibly matching TRBD1 (6 bases). The CDR3 totals 14 residues. Germline V CDR1 and CDR2: SGHTA, FQGNSA. The V end lost 2 bases, the J end lost 2 bases, and 10 bases lay between the germline ends. CDR3: CASSLSRDTYEQYF. As DNA, the CDR3 is TGTGCCAGCAGCTTATCCCGGGACACCTACGAGCAGTACTTC.

The rearrangement links TRBV7-9 to TRBJ1-3; 10 bases line up with TRBD1. The CDR3 has 16 amino acids. The junction had 3 bases not matched to a gene; V was cut back by 4 bases and J by 0 bases. CDR1 is SEHNR and CDR2 is FQNEAQ in the germline V gene (reference sequence). The CDR3 loop reads CASSSDRGSSGNTIYF. DNA for the CDR3: TGTGCCAGCAGCTCGGACAGGGGGAGCTCTGGAAACACCATATATTTT.

V and J are TRBV4-1 and TRBJ1-2, with D perhaps TRBD1 (6 bases). Germline-derived CDR1 and CDR2 are MGHRA and YSYEKL. This CDR3 has 15 amino acids. V was trimmed by 3 bases and J by 8 bases, leaving 19 bases between them. DNA of the CDR3: TGCGCCAGCAGCCATTCTACTGGGGGCAGAGGGGGCTACACCTTC. This gives the protein CASSHSTGGRGGYTF.

The chain uses TRBV5-1 and TRBJ2-3, with D perhaps matching TRBD2 (5 bases). The V end was cut by 4 bases, the J end by 4 bases, with 7 bases between. CDR3 length: 12 amino acids. Per the germline V gene, CDR1 is SGHRS and CDR2 is YFSETQ. In nucleotides, the CDR3 is TGCGCCAGCAGCCGAGGGTCAGATACGCAGTATTTT. Amino acids: CASSRGSDTQYF.

This sequence joins TRBV19 and TRBJ1-5, with D hard to call. The V gene lost 3 bases and the J gene lost 4 bases, with 7 bases spanning the gap. Germline V gene lookup returns CDR1 LNHDA and CDR2 SQIVND (reference sequence). The CDR3 runs 13 residues. CDR3 sequence: CASSITLNQPQHF. CDR3 sequence (DNA): TGTGCCAGTAGTATTACATTAAATCAGCCCCAGCATTTT.

V and J are TRBV7-6 and TRBJ1-2; no clear D gene. This CDR3 has 14 amino acids. The V end lost 2 bases, the J end lost 6 bases, and 13 bases lay between the germline ends. CDR1 and CDR2 (germline): SGHVS, FNYEAQ. The CDR3 DNA reads as TGTGCCAGCAGCTTACTCGCCACCGGGGATGGCTACACCTTC. This codes for CASSLLATGDGYTF.

V and J are TRBV5-6 and TRBJ2-7, with 13 nucleotides matching TRBD2. This CDR3 has 18 residues. J gave up 5 bases and V 0 bases, and 11 bases lay outside the gene matches. Germline V CDR1 and CDR2: SGHDT, YYEEEE. CDR3 protein: CASSLVLAGGLFSNEQYF. Written as DNA, the CDR3 is TGTGCCAGCAGCTTGGTACTAGCGGGAGGGCTTTTTTCGAACGAGCAGTACTTC.

As DNA, the CDR3 is TGTGCCAGCAGCCGACAGCGGGGGGGCCTAGATACGCAGTATTTT. Encoded protein: CASSRQRGGLDTQYF. The J gene is TRBJ2-3, the V gene TRBV7-2; TRBD2 matches at 10 bases. Trimming took 5 bases from V and 5 from J; bases not matched to a gene: 7. This CDR3 has 15 residues. The germline gives CDR1 SGHTA, CDR2 FQGNSA.

V is TRBV10-3 and J is TRBJ2-1; 10 positions match TRBD2. Germline CDR1 ENHRY, CDR2 SYGVKD. The CDR3 extends over 15 amino acids. J was trimmed by 6 bases and V by 3 bases; bases with no gene match: 5. The CDR3 here is CAISERLAGVNEQFF. The CDR3 coding sequence is TGTGCCATCAGTGAACGGCTAGCGGGAGTCAATGAGCAGTTCTTC.

The V and J genes are TRBV7-8 and TRBJ2-6, with a tentative D call TRBD1 (6 bases). The CDR3 loop spans 17 amino acids. The germline V gene encodes CDR1 SGHVS and CDR2 FQNEAQ. Trimming cost V 1 base and J 2 bases, with 12 bases left between them. The CDR3 protein is CASSLDRARPGANVLTF. The CDR3 region has the DNA TGTGCCAGCAGCTTAGACAGGGCTCGCCCTGGGGCCAACGTCCTGACTTTC.

J is TRBJ1-4 and V is TRBV28; D gene ambiguous. Germline V CDR1 and CDR2: MDHEN, SYDVKM. The CDR3 contains 15 residues. V lost 1 base to trimming and J lost 4 bases, with 10 bases between them. CDR3 coding DNA: TGTGCCAGCAGTTTATTGGAGGGCGTTAATGAAAAACTGTTTTTT. This codes for CASSLLEGVNEKLFF.

The chain couples TRBV6-1 to TRBJ2-2; 14 bases are shared with TRBD2. CDR3 length equals 15 residues. CDR1 is MNHNS, CDR2 SASEGT, per germline. V shed 4 bases, J shed 6 bases, and the junction held 1 base outside the gene matches. The CDR3 reads CASSGLAGGPGELFF. CDR3 nucleotide sequence: TGTGCCAGCAGTGGACTAGCGGGGGGGCCCGGGGAGCTGTTTTTT.

The chain couples TRBV29-1 to TRBJ2-7, with 8 positions matching TRBD1. The CDR3 is 12 residues long. V shed 6 bases, J shed 4 bases, and the junction held 5 bases outside the gene matches. CDR1 SQVTM and CDR2 ANQGSEA come from the germline V gene. CDR3 residues: CSVGDRGYEQYF. The CDR3 region has the DNA TGCAGCGTAGGAGACAGGGGTTACGAGCAGTACTTC.

The CDR3 coding sequence is TGTGCCTGGACTCCACAGGACCCTAATGAAAAACTGTTTTTT. It specifies CAWTPQDPNEKLFF. The V gene is TRBV30, the J gene TRBJ1-4; maybe TRBD1 (5 bases). Trimming took 4 bases from V and 3 from J, leaving 12 bases between them. The CDR3 totals 14 residues. Looked up from germline, CDR1 is GTSNPN and CDR2 is SVGIG (reference sequence).

The rearrangement joins TRBV14 to TRBJ1-2, with a tentative D call TRBD1 (5 bases). This CDR3 spans 14 amino acids. The germline V and J ends were trimmed by 1 base and 1 base, with 7 bases remaining between them. The germline V gene has CDR1 SGHDN and CDR2 FVKESK. The CDR3 bases are TGTGCCAGCAGCCAAGCGGGGGGTAACTATGGCTACACCTTC. As protein: CASSQAGGNYGYTF.